This T cell receptor (beta chain) appears in the sequencing data of a study of graft-versus-host responses after intestinal transplantation. The method was immunoSEQ multiplex PCR; TCRdb's version includes in-frame clones alone and lacks a portion of them. The table records over 75,000 clones, around 93% of them present only once. As for this clone: Its antigen is currently unknown.

This CDR3 is built from 11 residues. V lost 8 bases and J 4 bases, leaving 8 bases between the germline ends. Germline V gives CDR1 LNHDA, CDR2 SQIVND (reference sequence). V usage is TRBV19 and J usage is TRBJ1-1, with D maybe TRBD1 (6 bases). Sequences were derived from unstimulated CD8+ T cells sorted from spleen or lymph node cells, sampled before transplant. This sequence originates from a human donor who was the organ donor for an intestinal transplant. CDR3 sequence (DNA): TGTGCCAGTTTGGGGGCCACTGAAGCTTTCTTT. Residues: CASLGATEAFF.